The present entry profiles one T cell receptor beta chain with its context. This specimen comes from a study of control samples from healthy donors and cancer patients. Germline CDR1 reads MNHNS; CDR2 reads SASEGT. The V end lost 3 bases, the J end lost 5 bases, and 19 bases lay between the germline ends. The CDR3 is 16 residues long. Generated by immunoSEQ multiplex PCR, the TCRdb table keeps only in-frame clones and is missing some. The table records 150,000 to 200,000 clones, 85% to 95% of them present only once. The J gene is TRBJ2-5, the V gene TRBV6-1; D is unclear. Sample: blood. This sequence originates from a man aged 25 to 40 in good health. CDR3 coding DNA: TGTGCCAGCAGTGATCCAGGACGGCCCGGCGTGGAGACCCAGTACTTC. Residues: CASSDPGRPGVETQYF.